The following is a T cell receptor beta chain sequence with its context. Its specificity is unknown. This entry belongs to a study of T cell repertoires in ileal Crohn's disease. Study-wide context: Patients had a median 7.9-year disease duration, and about 36% were active smokers.

Whole-study findings and limits: Postoperative endoscopy occurred within one year, median around 6.5 months.

The CDR3 is 15 residues long. V lost 4 bases, J lost 0 bases, and 5 bases stayed unmatched. Germline V lookup: CDR1 SGHRS, CDR2 YFSETQ. Libraries were prepared by immunoSEQ multiplex PCR; TCRdb keeps only in-frame clonotypes and omits some of them. The table records 5,000 or so clones, around 75% of them present only once. Time point reported: neoterminal ileum biopsy at postoperative endoscopy, about 6 months after surgery. Sequencing input: ileal tissue. V usage is TRBV5-1 and J usage is TRBJ1-1, with 8 bases aligning to TRBD1. This sequence was found in an adult with Crohn's disease. The CDR3 DNA reads TGCGCCAGCAGCGCGACAGGGGCAATGAACACTGAAGCTTTCTTT. Translating it yields CASSATGAMNTEAFF.